The T cell receptor (beta chain) described here comes from a study of T cell clonality in common variable immunodeficiency. The sample holds many counts of this clone. The antigen is not known. CVID and control samples used equivalent genomic DNA input. The method was immunoSEQ multiplex PCR; TCRdb's version includes in-frame clones alone and lacks a portion of them. The sample contains roughly 38,000 clones, none of them singletons. Study-wide results and limits: TCRbeta clonality was increased in CVID versus healthy controls.

Blood samples were heparinized, about 5 to 9 ml per donor. The clonotype originates from a person aged 18 to 70 in good health. Material: peripheral blood mononuclear cells.

The CDR3 region is CASSLSGVGNTIYF. The sequenced CDR3 bases are TGCGCCAGCAGCTTGTCAGGGGTCGGAAACACC. This chain links TRBV5-1 with TRBJ1-3; D is perhaps TRBD1 (6 bases). Coverage ceases 3 residues before the CDR3 finishes, and the germline J gene fills in the end. Germline CDR1 SGHRS, CDR2 YFSETQ. The V end was cut by 1 base, the J end by 4 bases, with 9 bases between. This CDR3 spans 14 amino acids.